This TCR beta chain was found in a study of post-analysis software for immune sequencing data. At the level of the study: There were relapsing-remitting, secondary progressive and progressive-relapsing multiple sclerosis among the disease courses included. Study results and caveats: In patients, TRBV5-6, TRBV5-1 and TRBV20-1 belonged to five TRBV segments found more frequently than in controls. Relative to controls, patients with multiple sclerosis showed significantly lower normalized Chao1 diversity. The F measure placed samples prepared in the same batch into strongly shared clusters.

Trimming took off 4 bases at V and 2 bases at J, with 27 bases between the two ends. The CDR3 runs 19 residues. Germline CDR1 SGHKS, CDR2 YYEKEE (reference sequence). As for this clonotype: Its antigen remains unknown.

Unique molecular identifiers had been added to the TCR beta cDNA libraries. TCRdb re-called the PCR reads with MiXCR, one entry per CDR3 protein. Found here are 800,000 to 950,000 distinct CDR3 sequences, roughly 58% of them singletons; the top ten hold 4.6%. This rearrangement joins TRBV5-5 to TRBJ1-1; TRBD1 is a possible D gene (6 bases). This sequence was found in a girl between 5 and 17 years old with multiple sclerosis. Sequenced material: blood. The CDR3 is CASSRILAFGGRSNTEAFF. CDR3 nucleotide sequence: TGTGCCAGCAGCCGGATTTTGGCGTTTGGGGGGCGGTCAAACACTGAAGCTTTCTTT.